Each of the 22 T cell receptor beta chains below was sequenced from the same sample in a study of regulatory T cells in long-lasting Graves disease. With iRepertoire HTBI primers and Arm-PCR of CDR3 regions, TCR beta libraries were built. Each CDR3 protein gets one entry after TCRdb re-called the multiplex PCR reads with MiXCR. Here the sample spans roughly 490,000 distinct CDR3 sequences, approximately 23% being singletons. Time point here: persistent/refractory GD, antithyroid drugs over 5 years with positive TRAb. Generation of the TCR library employed RNA extracted from PBMCs. The specimen comprised peripheral blood mononuclear cells (PBMCs), sampled when the disease was refractory, from a patient treated with antithyroid drugs. These TCRs come from a female donor with Graves disease.

V and J are TRBV11-3 and TRBJ1-6, with D unclear. The germline V gene has CDR1 SGHNT and CDR2 YENEEA. V lost 4 bases to trimming and J lost 8 bases, with 9 bases between them. The CDR3 runs to 13 residues. CDR3: CASSSVSDSPLHF. As DNA, the CDR3 is TGTGCCAGCAGCTCCGTCTCGGATTCACCCCTCCACTTT.

V is TRBV5-4 and J is TRBJ2-5; the D gene is possibly TRBD2 (7 bases). The V gene lost 3 bases and the J gene lost 5 bases, with 14 bases spanning the gap. This CDR3 contains 14 residues. Per the germline V gene, CDR1 is SGHNT and CDR2 is YYREEE (reference sequence). The CDR3 nucleotides read TGTGCCAGCAGCTACGCGGGGGCCCGGGAGACCCAGTACTTC. Encoded protein: CASSYAGARETQYF.

This clonotype was seen many times. The chain couples TRBV5-1 to TRBJ2-2; D uncertain. Trimming removed 0 bases from V and 0 bases from J, with 6 bases in between. Germline V gene data show CDR1 as SGHRS and CDR2 as YFSETQ. The CDR3 consists of 15 residues. DNA of the CDR3: TGCGCCAGCAGCTTGGGTTCTACGAACACCGGGGAGCTGTTTTTT. Encoded protein: CASSLGSTNTGELFF.

This clonotype was found a few times. The chain is built from TRBV5-1 and TRBJ2-7; 10 bases map to TRBD2. The CDR3 length is 17 residues. V was clipped by 0 bases and J by 1 base; unmatched bases: 7. From germline, CDR1 is SGHRS and CDR2 YFSETQ. The CDR3 region has the DNA TGCGCCAGCAGCTTGGCTCCGAGCGGGGGGGCTTCCTACGAGCAGTACTTC. This gives the protein CASSLAPSGGASYEQYF.

V gene TRBV20-1 combines with J gene TRBJ2-1, with TRBD2 identical over 15 bases. The germline V gene has CDR1 DFQATT and CDR2 SNEGSKA (reference sequence). The CDR3 loop spans 20 amino acids. Trimming cost V 4 bases and J 0 bases; bases outside gene matches: 13. The CDR3 DNA follows: TGCAGTGCTAACCGACCGGGACTAGCGGGGGGTAGGAGCTCCTACAATGAGCAGTTCTTC. This codes for CSANRPGLAGGRSSYNEQFF.

About this clonotype: Germline and junction disagree at one end, which may indicate a read error. The chain joins TRBV7-7 to TRBJ2-2; no clear D. The germline CDR1 and CDR2 sequences are SSHAT and FNYEAQ (reference sequence). The CDR3 extends over 16 amino acids. This chain's CDR3 is CASSPVPTQDTGELFF. The CDR3, as DNA: TGTGCTAGCAGCCCCGTTCCTACGCAGGACACCGGGGAGCTGTTTTTT. Full variable domain (rest looked up from reference TRBV7-7 and TRBJ2-2): GAGVSQSPRYKVTKRGQDVTLRCDPISSHATLYWYQQALGQGPEFLTYFNYEAQPDKSGLPSDRFSAERPEGSISTLTIQRTEQRDSAMYRCASSPVPTQDTGELFFGEGSRLTVL.

Many counts were recorded for this clonotype. The V and J genes are TRBV28 and TRBJ1-2; possible D gene TRBD1, 6 bases. This CDR3 contains 14 residues. Germline V CDR1 and CDR2: MDHEN, SYDVKM. The V end was cut by 5 bases, the J end by 0 bases, with 10 bases between. The DNA of the CDR3 is TGTGCCAGCAGTCCCGGGGGGCCTAACTATGGCTACACCTTC. Translated: CASSPGGPNYGYTF.

This clonotype was observed many times. The chain links TRBV12-3 or TRBV12-4 to TRBJ1-5; D is ambiguous. The ends were cut back, 2 bases at V and 1 base at J, with 9 bases in the middle. The CDR3 consists of 15 residues. The CDR3 reads CASSLRSLSNQPQHF. The DNA of the CDR3 is TGTGCCAGCAGTTTACGCTCTTTAAGCAATCAGCCCCAGCATTTT.

V usage is TRBV11-3 and J usage is TRBJ2-7, with 7 bases fitting TRBD1. The CDR3 runs to 16 residues. J lost 6 bases, V lost 2 bases, and 13 bases had no gene match. CDR1 is SGHNT and CDR2 is YENEEA in the germline V gene. The CDR3 DNA reads as TGTGCCAGCAGCTTATATTGGCAAACTAACAGGGGCGAGCAGTACTTC. This sequence encodes CASSLYWQTNRGEQYF. Drawing the rest from reference TRBV11-3 and TRBJ2-7, the complete variable domain is EAGVVQSPRYKIIEKKQPVAFWCNPISGHNTLYWYLQNLGQGPELLIRYENEEAVDDSQLPKDRFSAERLKGVDSTLKIQPAELGDSAVYLCASSLYWQTNRGEQYFGPGTRLTVT.

This clonotype came up many times. The V gene is TRBV28, the J gene TRBJ2-7; TRBD1 aligns across 7 bases. Germline CDR1 is MDHEN and CDR2 is SYDVKM. V lost 7 bases, J lost 4 bases, and 7 bases stayed unmatched. The CDR3 is 13 residues long. The CDR3 DNA sequence: TGTGCCAGCACCTTCGGGACAGCATACGAGCAGTACTTC. It encodes CASTFGTAYEQYF.

This clonotype has a handful of counts. With a much larger clone just one base away, this may be a read error. It is likely a read error, because the conserved phenylalanine at the end of the CDR3 is missing. V and J are TRBV12-3 or TRBV12-4 and TRBJ2-7; D might be TRBD1 (5 bases). Between the trimmed V and J ends, which lost 5 bases and 4 bases, there was a span of 12 bases. The CDR3 has 13 amino acids. The CDR3 coding sequence is TGTGCCAGCAGTCCTTCTCAGGGATACGAGCAGTACTCC. Translating gives CASSPSQGYEQYS.

The genes are TRBV19 and TRBJ2-5; TRBD2 aligns across 11 bases. The DNA end lines up better with TRBJ2-1; the J call may be wrong. The CDR3 sequence is 17 residues long. Germline CDR1 is LNHDA and CDR2 is SQIVND (reference sequence). The CDR3 DNA reads TGTGCCAGTAGTATTTCAGGGACTAGCGGAAAATACAATGAGCAGTTCTTC. As protein: CASSISGTSGKYNEQFF.

The CDR3 here is CSALPTARETAYEQYF. The CDR3 nucleotides are TGCAGTGCTCTCCCGACGGCGCGGGAGACGGCCTACGAGCAGTACTTC. The V call is TRBV20-1, the J call TRBJ2-7; 7 nucleotides line up with TRBD2. V was clipped by 5 bases and J by 2 bases; unmatched bases: 15. The germline V gene has CDR1 DFQATT and CDR2 SNEGSKA (reference sequence). The CDR3 runs to 16 residues.

This clonotype was detected ten times or more. V gene TRBV12-3 or TRBV12-4 combines with J gene TRBJ1-1; tentative D call: TRBD1 (5 bases). Trimming left V 6 bases short and J 0 bases short, with 11 bases between. CDR3 size: 14 residues. The CDR3 loop is CASSSGGMNTEAFF. The CDR3 DNA follows: TGTGCCAGCAGCTCGGGGGGGATGAACACTGAAGCTTTCTTT.

V and J are TRBV6-5 and TRBJ2-6; D not certain. This CDR3 is built from 14 residues. Trimming took 2 bases from V and 2 from J, leaving 4 bases between them. Per germline, CDR1 MNHEY and CDR2 SVGAGI. CDR3 protein: CASSYVAGANVLTF. The CDR3 nucleotides are TGTGCCAGCAGTTACGTGGCTGGGGCCAACGTCCTGACTTTC.

The CDR3 nucleotides read TGTGCCTGGAGTGTACGTAGAGGGTGGCAGTCACAAGAGACCCAGTACTTC. As protein: CAWSVRRGWQSQETQYF. V and J are TRBV30 and TRBJ2-5; D perhaps matches TRBD2 (5 bases). The V end lost 0 bases, the J end lost 2 bases, and 19 bases lay between the germline ends. The CDR3 is 17 residues long. Germline lookup yields CDR1 GTSNPN and CDR2 SVGIG (reference sequence).

This clonotype was recorded many times. This chain connects TRBV28 to TRBJ2-5; 7 bases are a match to TRBD2. Trimming cost V 1 base and J 2 bases; bases outside gene matches: 16. CDR3 length: 19 amino acids. Germline lookup yields CDR1 MDHEN and CDR2 SYDVKM. CDR3 region: CASSLFWAGRGWLQETQYF. The DNA for the CDR3 is TGTGCCAGCAGTTTATTCTGGGCAGGGCGGGGGTGGTTACAAGAGACCCAGTACTTC.

A few counts support this clonotype. The rearrangement joins TRBV5-1 to TRBJ2-7; D is perhaps TRBD2 (6 bases). CDR3 length: 14 residues. Germline V CDR1 and CDR2: SGHRS, YFSETQ. V was cut by 4 bases and J by 5 bases, with 16 bases left in between. The CDR3 nucleotides read TGCGCCAGCAGCCCGCAGCCCGCTAGCGACGAGCAGTACTTC. This encodes CASSPQPASDEQYF.

This chain connects TRBV4-1 to TRBJ1-1; D not certain. The CDR3 has 14 amino acids. The V end was cut by 1 base, the J end by 0 bases, with 6 bases between. Germline CDR1 is MGHRA and CDR2 is YSYEKL. The CDR3 loop reads CASSQGWVNTEAFF. The CDR3 DNA sequence: TGCGCCAGCAGCCAAGGTTGGGTGAACACTGAAGCTTTCTTT.

The rearrangement links TRBV5-1 to TRBJ1-3; D not certain. The CDR3 has 15 amino acids. V lost 0 bases to trimming and J lost 0 bases, with 7 bases between them. The germline V gene has CDR1 SGHRS and CDR2 YFSETQ. The CDR3 sequence is CASSLEANSGNTIYF. In DNA form, the CDR3 reads TGCGCCAGCAGCTTGGAGGCAAACTCTGGAAACACCATATATTTT. Filled out from reference TRBV5-1 and TRBJ1-3, the complete variable domain reads KAGVTQTPRYLIKTRGQQVTLSCSPISGHRSVSWYQQTPGQGLQFLFEYFSETQRNKGNFPGRFSGRQFSNSRSEMNVSTLELGDSALYLCASSLEANSGNTIYFGEGSWLTVV.

At least ten counts were recorded for this clonotype. This chain links TRBV9 with TRBJ2-7; no definite D call. CDR1 is SGDLS, CDR2 YYNGEE, per germline. This CDR3 is built from 15 residues. V lost 4 bases to trimming and J lost 5 bases, with 19 bases between them. The CDR3 DNA reads TGTGCCAGCAGCCCGCACACGGGCGAGATCAACGAGCAGTACTTC. This codes for CASSPHTGEINEQYF.

This clonotype was found many times. The rearrangement links TRBV10-3 to TRBJ2-5; TRBD1 agrees at 7 bases. The length of the CDR3 is 14 residues. Looked up from germline, CDR1 is ENHRY and CDR2 is SYGVKD. V shed 4 bases and J 5 bases; nucleotides not matched to a gene: 7. The CDR3 DNA sequence: TGTGCCATCAGTGCAGACAGGGTGAGGGAGACCCAGTACTTC. It translates to CAISADRVRETQYF.